This T cell receptor beta chain was documented in a study of T cells in Graves' hyperthyroidism and ophthalmopathy. This clonotype was seen ten or more times. Its antigen is not known. Amplification targeted TCR beta CDR3 regions from RNA transcripts. The HTBI primer set served for first-round RT-PCR of the TCR CDR3. TCRdb re-analysed the multiplex PCR reads in MiXCR, keeping a single row per CDR3 protein. The sample includes hundreds of thousands of distinct CDR3 sequences, about 15% of them seen just once. Diagnosing involved the use of clinical symptoms, serum thyroxine and TRAb, thyroid ultrasound and orbital computed tomography. The source of the PBMCs was over 8.5 ml of fresh peripheral blood. V shed 0 bases, J shed 8 bases, and the junction held 19 bases outside the gene matches. Looked up from germline, CDR1 is DFQATT and CDR2 is SNEGSKA (reference sequence). The CDR3 loop spans 18 amino acids.

Study-level findings and limits: Most clonotypes that expanded in the thyroid above 0.001 also showed up in blood. Ophthalmopathy was predicted by the model a median of approximately 6 months ahead of onset.

This TCR was sampled from a young woman with Graves' hyperthyroidism. V usage is TRBV20-1 and J usage is TRBJ2-1; TRBD2 matches at 7 bases. Sequencing was carried out using blood. The CDR3 protein is CSARDVWGQRDAWDEQFF. The CDR3 region has the DNA TGCAGTGCTAGAGATGTGTGGGGCCAGCGGGATGCTTGGGATGAGCAGTTCTTC.